This T cell receptor beta chain was recovered during a study of blood T cell repertoires in COVID-19. Turning to the study itself: Samples taken during acute and convalescent COVID-19 were collected in the United States, Italy and Spain. Sample material is recorded as cDNA or gDNA derived from T cells, B-cell-depleted T cells, or PBMCs.

Under the authors' procedure: Amplification from reference gene primers served as the basis for estimated nucleated cell counts. The table came from immunoSEQ multiplex PCR; TCRdb's copy has only in-frame clones and leaves some out. D and trimming come from the DNA, and the V and J calls and clone size come from that table. Altogether under 300,000 clones are present, around 80% being singletons, with the ten largest covering around 3.5%. This receptor was taken from a woman aged 18-35 years with acute or convalescent COVID-19. The sample taken for sequencing was peripheral blood.

For the CDR3, the DNA is TGTGCCAGCACTCCGGGATACGGCGCCTACGAGCAGTACTTC. Translating gives CASTPGYGAYEQYF. The V and J genes are TRBV4-2 and TRBJ2-7, with D tentatively TRBD2 (5 bases). Germline CDR1 LGHNA, CDR2 YNFKEQ. The CDR3 loop spans 14 amino acids. V was cut by 7 bases and J by 2 bases, with 15 bases left in between.